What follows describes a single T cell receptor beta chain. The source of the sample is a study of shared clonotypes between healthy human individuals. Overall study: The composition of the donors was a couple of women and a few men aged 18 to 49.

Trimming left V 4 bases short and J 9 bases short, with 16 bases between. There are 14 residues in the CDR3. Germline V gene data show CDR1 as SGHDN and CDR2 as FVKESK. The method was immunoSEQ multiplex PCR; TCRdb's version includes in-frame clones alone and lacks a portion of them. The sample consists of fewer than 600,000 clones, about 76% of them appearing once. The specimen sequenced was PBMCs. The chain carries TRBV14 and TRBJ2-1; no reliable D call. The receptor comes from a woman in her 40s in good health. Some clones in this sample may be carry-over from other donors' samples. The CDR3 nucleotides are TGTGCCAGCAGCCCAGAGCTAGGAACGGGTGAGCAGTTCTTC. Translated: CASSPELGTGEQFF.